These T cell receptor beta chains were read from a single sample in a study of OX40 agonist ivuxolimab in advanced cancers. Assay used: immunoSEQ multiplex PCR; TCRdb lists only in-frame clones, some missing. The repertoire holds about 67,000 clones, more than 75% seen once, with roughly 0.74% in the top ten. The input for sequencing was CD4+ or CD8+ T cells sorted from blood, taken in a trial of the OX40 agonist ivuxolimab. The source is an adult with an advanced solid tumor such as melanoma, head and neck, liver or kidney cancer. Each CDR3 is given with its conserved first and last residue. D genes are given only for firm matches. The size field is filled for only some rows; it gives once, few, many or a size class.

d_gene	abundance	j_gene	v_gene	CDR3aa	CDR3nt
-	-	TRBJ2-5	TRBV11-2	CASSLDMNGLKYF	TGTGCCAGCAGCTTAGATATGAACGGACTAAAGTACTTC
TRBD1	-	TRBJ1-5	TRBV2	CATNPGQGSQPQHF	TGTGCCACCAACCCAGGACAGGGTTCTCAGCCCCAGCATTTT
TRBD1	-	TRBJ1-2	TRBV7-2	CASSSRGTPLGYGYTF	TGTGCCAGCAGCAGCAGGGGGACCCCCTTAGGGTATGGCTACACCTTC
-	-	TRBJ1-2	TRBV29-1	CSVEDRGGLYGYTF	TGCAGCGTTGAAGATCGGGGGGGCCTCTATGGCTACACCTTC
TRBD2	-	TRBJ2-1	TRBV7-2	CASTRTSGGAEQFF	TGTGCCAGCACCAGAACTAGCGGGGGGGCCGAGCAGTTCTTC
-	-	TRBJ2-7	TRBV25-1	CATTGQANYEQYF	TGTGCCACCACCGGGCAGGCCAACTACGAGCAGTACTTC
-	-	TRBJ1-4	TRBV21-1	CASSNKGRENEKLFF	TGTGCCAGCAGCAATAAAGGCAGGGAAAATGAAAAACTGTTTTTT
-	-	TRBJ1-2	TRBV12-5	CASGWGYGYTF	TGTGCTAGTGGCTGGGGGTATGGCTACACCTTC
-	-	TRBJ1-2	TRBV29-1	CSPTSVGAPIRGYTF	TGCAGCCCAACGAGTGTAGGGGCCCCAATTAGGGGCTACACCTTC
TRBD2	-	TRBJ2-5	TRBV7-2	CASSRSGGAGTQYF	TGTGCCAGCAGTCGTAGCGGGGGGGCAGGGACCCAGTACTTC
-	-	TRBJ1-5	TRBV2	CASTLSEGQPQHF	TGTGCCAGCACCCTCTCTGAGGGACAGCCCCAGCATTTT
TRBD1	-	TRBJ1-3	TRBV2	CASGTGAGNTIYF	TGTGCCAGCGGGACAGGGGCTGGAAACACCATATATTTT
-	-	TRBJ2-2	TRBV6-4	CASSEGDTGELFF	TGTGCCAGCAGTGAGGGGGACACCGGGGAGCTGTTTTTT
-	-	TRBJ1-1	TRBV18	CASSPTGTEAFF	TGTGCCAGCTCACCGACGGGGACTGAAGCTTTCTTT
TRBD1	-	TRBJ2-7	TRBV5-6	CASSLDTGQISNEQYF	TGTGCCAGCAGCTTGGATACGGGACAGATATCTAACGAGCAGTACTTC
-	-	TRBJ2-2	TRBV19	CASSSWGANTGELFF	TGTGCCAGTAGTAGCTGGGGGGCGAACACCGGGGAGCTGTTTTTT
-	once	TRBJ2-7	TRBV11-3	CASSLDGGHYEQYF	TGTGCCAGCAGCTTAGACGGAGGCCACTACGAGCAGTACTTC
-	once	TRBJ1-1	TRBV7-9	CASSLIGESEAFF	TGTGCCAGCAGCCTAATCGGGGAGTCTGAAGCTTTCTTT
TRBD1	-	TRBJ1-1	TRBV7-2	CASSRQGQVDTEAFF	TGTGCCAGCAGCCGACAGGGACAAGTGGACACTGAAGCTTTCTTT
-	-	TRBJ1-5	TRBV18	CASSPQTGSNQPQHF	TGTGCCAGCTCACCACAGACAGGTAGCAATCAGCCCCAGCATTTT
TRBD1	-	TRBJ1-1	TRBV6-5	CASSLTGGTNTEAFF	TGTGCCAGCAGTCTGACAGGGGGCACGAACACTGAAGCTTTCTTT
-	medium-sized	TRBJ1-2	TRBV29-1	CSVQEIDGYTF	TGCAGCGTCCAGGAGATAGATGGCTACACCTTC
TRBD1	-	TRBJ1-1	TRBV2	CASQGQENTEAFF	TGTGCCAGCCAAGGACAGGAGAACACTGAAGCTTTCTTT
TRBD2	-	TRBJ2-5	TRBV4-3	CASSQSIGPAGQPQETQYF	TGCGCCAGCAGCCAGTCTATAGGCCCAGCGGGGCAGCCTCAAGAGACCCAGTACTTC
-	few	TRBJ2-1	TRBV6-6	CASSLQNYNEQFF	TGTGCCAGCAGTCTCCAAAACTACAATGAGCAGTTCTTC
TRBD1	-	TRBJ2-2	TRBV7-9	CASSRWPNRGANTGELFF	TGTGCCAGCAGCCGATGGCCGAACAGGGGAGCGAACACCGGGGAGCTGTTTTTT
-	once	TRBJ1-6	TRBV19	CASSLQGRNNSPLHF	TGTGCCAGTAGTTTACAGGGCCGAAATAATTCACCCCTCCACTTT
-	-	TRBJ1-6	TRBV5-6	CASSLSSSYNSPLHF	TGTGCCAGCAGCTTGAGCAGCTCCTATAATTCACCCCTCCACTTT
-	-	TRBJ1-2	TRBV7-2	CASSPYPGTLNYGYTF	TGTGCCAGCAGCCCTTATCCCGGGACACTCAACTATGGCTACACCTTC
-	-	TRBJ2-7	TRBV6-5	CASSFSGTPIRDEQYF	TGTGCCAGCAGTTTTTCCGGAACCCCAATTAGGGACGAGCAGTACTTC
-	-	TRBJ2-7	TRBV6-5	CASSYSTGVYEQYF	TGTGCCAGCAGTTACTCTACGGGAGTTTACGAGCAGTACTTC